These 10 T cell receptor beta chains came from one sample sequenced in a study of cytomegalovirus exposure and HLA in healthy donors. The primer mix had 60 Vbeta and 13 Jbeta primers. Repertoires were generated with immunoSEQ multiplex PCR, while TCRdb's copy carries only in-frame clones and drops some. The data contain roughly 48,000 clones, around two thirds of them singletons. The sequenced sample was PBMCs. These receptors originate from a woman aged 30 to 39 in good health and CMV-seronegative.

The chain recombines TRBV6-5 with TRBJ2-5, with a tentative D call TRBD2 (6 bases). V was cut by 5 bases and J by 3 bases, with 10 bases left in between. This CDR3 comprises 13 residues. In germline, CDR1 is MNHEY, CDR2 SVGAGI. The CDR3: CASSETGEETQYF. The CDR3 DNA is TGTGCCAGCAGTGAAACGGGGGAAGAGACCCAGTACTTC.

This CDR3 reads CAWSFWTGRTEAFF. The CDR3 coding sequence is TGTGCCTGGAGTTTTTGGACAGGGCGTACTGAAGCTTTCTTT. The chain couples TRBV30 to TRBJ1-1, with TRBD1 identical over 8 bases. This CDR3 has 14 amino acids. V trimming: 2 bases; J trimming: 5 bases; junction bases outside the gene matches: 7. Germline assignment: CDR1 GTSNPN and CDR2 SVGIG (reference sequence).

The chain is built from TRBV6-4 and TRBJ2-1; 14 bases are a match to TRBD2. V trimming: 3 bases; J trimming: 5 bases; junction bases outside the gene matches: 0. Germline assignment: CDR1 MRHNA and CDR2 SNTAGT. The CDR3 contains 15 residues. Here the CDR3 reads CASSEGLAGDNEQFF. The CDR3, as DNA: TGTGCCAGCAGTGAGGGACTAGCGGGAGACAATGAGCAGTTCTTC.

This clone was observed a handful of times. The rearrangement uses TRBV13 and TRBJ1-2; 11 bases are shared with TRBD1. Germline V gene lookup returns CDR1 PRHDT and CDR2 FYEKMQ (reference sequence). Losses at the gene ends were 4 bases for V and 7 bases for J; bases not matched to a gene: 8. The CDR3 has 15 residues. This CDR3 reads CASSSPDRGPSGYTF. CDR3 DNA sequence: TGTGCCAGCAGCTCACCGGACAGGGGGCCCTCTGGCTACACCTTC.

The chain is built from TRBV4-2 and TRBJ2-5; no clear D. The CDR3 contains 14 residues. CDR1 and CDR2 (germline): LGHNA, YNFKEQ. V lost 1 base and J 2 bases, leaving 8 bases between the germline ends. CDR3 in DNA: TGTGCCAGCAGCCAAGGTGGCTCTCAAGAGACCCAGTACTTC. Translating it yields CASSQGGSQETQYF.

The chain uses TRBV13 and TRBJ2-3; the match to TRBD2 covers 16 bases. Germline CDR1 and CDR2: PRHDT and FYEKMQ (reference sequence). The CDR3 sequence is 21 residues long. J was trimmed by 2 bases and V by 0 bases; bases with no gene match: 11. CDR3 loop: CASSLGLVGLAGGPDTDTQYF. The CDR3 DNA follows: TGTGCCAGCAGCTTAGGCCTCGTGGGACTAGCGGGGGGGCCGGACACAGATACGCAGTATTTT.

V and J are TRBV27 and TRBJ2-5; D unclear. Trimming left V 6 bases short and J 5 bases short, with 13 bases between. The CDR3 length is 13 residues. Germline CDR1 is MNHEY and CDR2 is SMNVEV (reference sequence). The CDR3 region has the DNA TGTGCCAGCAGCCAATTGGCCAGGGAGACCCAGTACTTC. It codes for CASSQLARETQYF.

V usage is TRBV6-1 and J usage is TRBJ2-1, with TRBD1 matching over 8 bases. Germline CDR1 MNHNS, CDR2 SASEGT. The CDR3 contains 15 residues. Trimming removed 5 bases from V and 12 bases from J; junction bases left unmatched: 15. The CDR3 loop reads CASSLNSGTGSPQFF. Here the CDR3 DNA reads TGTGCCAGCAGTCTAAACTCCGGGACAGGATCCCCGCAGTTCTTC.

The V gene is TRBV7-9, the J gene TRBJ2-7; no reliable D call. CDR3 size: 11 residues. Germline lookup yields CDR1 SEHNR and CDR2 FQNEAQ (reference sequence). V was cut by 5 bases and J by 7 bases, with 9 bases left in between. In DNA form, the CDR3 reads TGTGCCAGCAGCCAACTCTGGGAGCAGTACTTC. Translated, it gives CASSQLWEQYF.

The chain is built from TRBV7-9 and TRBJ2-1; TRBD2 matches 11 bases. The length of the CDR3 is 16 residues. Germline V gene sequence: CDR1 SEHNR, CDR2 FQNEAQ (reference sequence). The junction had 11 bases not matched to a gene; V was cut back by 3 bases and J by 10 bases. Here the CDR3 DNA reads TGTGCCAGCAGCTTCCCAGGGCTAGCGGGGGGTAGGGAGCAGTTCTTC. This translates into CASSFPGLAGGREQFF.